Below, 13 T cell receptor beta chains from the same sample are listed, as sequenced in a study of OX40 agonist ivuxolimab in advanced cancers. Sequencing used immunoSEQ multiplex PCR; TCRdb keeps in-frame clones, though not all of them. The profile shows around 89,000 clones, roughly 91% of them singletons. Here the sequenced sample was CD4+ or CD8+ T cells sorted from blood, taken in a trial of the OX40 agonist ivuxolimab. The receptors were sampled from an adult with an advanced solid tumor such as melanoma, head and neck, liver or kidney cancer.

V is TRBV19 and J is TRBJ2-7; D is possibly TRBD1 or TRBD2 (5 bases each). The V end was cut by 1 base, the J end by 2 bases, with 9 bases between. Germline values: CDR1 LNHDA, CDR2 SQIVND (reference sequence). The CDR3 runs to 14 residues. CDR3 sequence: CASSIGDGAYEQYF. CDR3 sequence (DNA): TGTGCCAGTAGTATAGGGGACGGAGCCTACGAGCAGTACTTC.

V is TRBV7-7 and J is TRBJ2-5; D perhaps matches TRBD2 (6 bases). Germline V gene data show CDR1 as SSHAT and CDR2 as FNYEAQ (reference sequence). With 1 base removed from V and 5 bases from J, the gap between germline ends came to 11 bases. The CDR3 consists of 14 residues. CDR3 sequence: CASSLGGAGETQYF. CDR3 in DNA: TGTGCCAGCAGCTTAGGAGGTGCGGGGGAGACCCAGTACTTC.

V gene TRBV30 combines with J gene TRBJ2-2; D gene ambiguous. The ends were cut back, 0 bases at V and 5 bases at J, with 7 bases in the middle. CDR3 length: 13 amino acids. Per germline, CDR1 GTSNPN and CDR2 SVGIG (reference sequence). CDR3 sequence reads: CAWSVTVTGELFF. DNA of the CDR3: TGTGCCTGGAGTGTCACGGTGACCGGGGAGCTGTTTTTT.

This clone was seen once. V and J are TRBV29-1 and TRBJ1-4; D unresolved. The CDR3 consists of 12 residues. V lost 6 bases, J lost 8 bases, and 13 bases lay in between. Germline CDR1 is SQVTM and CDR2 is ANQGSEA. Here the CDR3 reads CSVRLIGEKLFF. Written as DNA, the CDR3 is TGCAGCGTGCGATTGATTGGGGAAAAACTGTTTTTT.

The chain links TRBV19 to TRBJ2-1, with D perhaps TRBD1 or TRBD2 (5 bases each). Trimming cost V 1 base and J 8 bases, with 9 bases left between them. Germline CDR1 is LNHDA and CDR2 is SQIVND (reference sequence). This CDR3 region has 13 residues. Written as DNA, the CDR3 is TGTGCCAGTAGTATAGTGGGGCGGGATGAGCAGTTCTTC. This translates into CASSIVGRDEQFF.

CDR3 DNA sequence: TGTGCCAGCAGCTCAACTCCATACGACAATTGGGAGACCCAGTACTTC. It specifies CASSSTPYDNWETQYF. The chain recombines TRBV7-2 with TRBJ2-5; D is unclear. With 4 bases removed from V and 5 bases from J, the gap between germline ends came to 20 bases. This CDR3 comprises 16 residues. Germline loops: CDR1 SGHTA, CDR2 FQGNSA.

This CDR3 is CASCSDRGVGTDTQYF. CDR3 nucleotide sequence: TGTGCCAGTTGTTCGGACAGGGGAGTGGGCACAGATACGCAGTATTTT. The chain has TRBV28 and TRBJ2-3, with 9 bases lining up with TRBD1. Trimming took 9 bases from V and 1 from J; bases not matched to a gene: 11. The CDR3 is made up of 16 amino acids. The germline gives CDR1 MDHEN, CDR2 SYDVKM.

V and J are TRBV29-1 and TRBJ2-4; D not resolved. Germline CDR1 reads SQVTM; CDR2 reads ANQGSEA. V lost 4 bases and J lost 7, with 8 bases in between. The CDR3 is 11 amino acids. Here the CDR3 DNA reads TGCAGCGTTGGTGGCGAGAACATTCAGTACTTC. It codes for CSVGGENIQYF.

V is TRBV2 and J is TRBJ1-5, with 7 bases lining up with TRBD1. The CDR3 has 16 residues. Losses at the gene ends were 6 bases for V and 3 bases for J; bases not matched to a gene: 11. Germline V gene data show CDR1 as SNHLY and CDR2 as FYNNEI. CDR3: CASRGITGDSNQPQHF. The CDR3 region has the DNA TGTGCCAGCAGGGGGATTACAGGGGACTCCAATCAGCCCCAGCATTTT.

V is TRBV11-3 and J is TRBJ2-5; 9 bases line up with TRBD2. Germline V gene lookup returns CDR1 SGHNT and CDR2 YENEEA. The V and J ends lost 4 bases and 5 bases, in that order; junction bases with no gene match: 5. This CDR3 region has 14 residues. The CDR3 DNA follows: TGTGCCAGCAGCTCCCGCGGGGGGGCGGAGACCCAGTACTTC. Its translation is CASSSRGGAETQYF.

V gene TRBV5-1 combines with J gene TRBJ2-1; 12 bases are shared with TRBD2. Germline assignment: CDR1 SGHRS and CDR2 YFSETQ. The J segment lost 8 bases and the V segment lost 4 bases, leaving 10 bases of the junction unmatched. The CDR3 is 16 amino acids. The CDR3 bases are TGCGCCAGCAGCGGAGGTGCTAGCGGGGGGGCAGATGAGCAGTTCTTC. Its protein is CASSGGASGGADEQFF.

V gene TRBV30 combines with J gene TRBJ1-2; 7 nucleotides line up with TRBD1. The J segment lost 3 bases and the V segment lost 8 bases, leaving 6 bases of the junction unmatched. This CDR3 spans 12 amino acids. Germline lookup yields CDR1 GTSNPN and CDR2 SVGIG (reference sequence). The CDR3 region has the DNA TGTGCCGGCGGGACAGTCGACTATGGCTACACCTTC. Translating it yields CAGGTVDYGYTF.

CDR3 protein: CASRWTGGNQPQHF. The CDR3, as DNA: TGTGCCAGCAGATGGACGGGTGGCAATCAGCCCCAGCATTTT. V gene TRBV28 combines with J gene TRBJ1-5; D unresolved. CDR1 and CDR2 from the germline V gene are MDHEN and SYDVKM. This CDR3 contains 14 residues. The V end was cut by 6 bases, the J end by 2 bases, with 11 bases between.